Listed here are 13 T cell receptor beta chains from one sample, sequenced in a study of cytomegalovirus exposure and HLA in healthy donors. Primers: 60 Vbeta forward and 13 Jbeta reverse. Assay: immunoSEQ multiplex PCR; the TCRdb copy retains only in-frame clones and omits some. Its table lists around 40,000 clones. Sequences were obtained from PBMCs. Receptors were obtained from a middle-aged man in good health and CMV-seropositive.

The chain is built from TRBV6-5 and TRBJ1-3; no definite D call. Trimming stripped 2 bases from V and 7 bases from J, with 15 bases between. Germline values: CDR1 MNHEY, CDR2 SVGAGI. This CDR3 is 15 amino acids long. This CDR3 reads CASSYRTGSRNTIYF. For the CDR3, the DNA is TGTGCCAGCAGTTACAGGACTGGATCTCGGAACACCATATATTTT.

This chain joins TRBV2 and TRBJ1-1, with D perhaps matching TRBD1 (6 bases). The CDR3 has 14 residues. The germline V and J ends were trimmed by 2 bases and 5 bases, with 12 bases remaining between them. Germline V CDR1 and CDR2: SNHLY, FYNNEI. CDR3 nucleotide sequence: TGTGCCAGCAGTGAACTGGGGGCGCGGACTGAAGCTTTCTTT. It translates to CASSELGARTEAFF.

The V and J genes are TRBV7-2 and TRBJ2-7, with 12 bases fitting TRBD2. Trimming at V came to 7 bases and at J to 7 bases, leaving 14 bases not matched to a gene. This CDR3 has 16 residues. CDR1 and CDR2 from the germline V gene are SGHTA and FQGNSA. The DNA for the CDR3 is TGTGCCAGCAACCCCCTAGCGGGAGGGCCGTCGAAAGAGCAGTACTTC. This encodes CASNPLAGGPSKEQYF.

The rearrangement links TRBV18 to TRBJ1-2, with 12 bases that match TRBD1. The CDR3 loop spans 15 amino acids. V was clipped by 3 bases and J by 2 bases; unmatched bases: 1. CDR1 and CDR2 from the germline V gene are KGHSH and LQKENI. CDR3 sequence reads: CASSPGTGGNYGYTF. For the CDR3, the DNA is TGTGCCAGCTCACCCGGGACAGGGGGCAACTATGGCTACACCTTC.

The chain joins TRBV30 to TRBJ1-2; 7 nucleotides align to TRBD1. CDR3 length equals 14 residues. The germline CDR1 and CDR2 sequences are GTSNPN and SVGIG (reference sequence). Losses at the gene ends were 2 bases for V and 8 bases for J; bases not matched to a gene: 11. In DNA, the CDR3 is TGTGCCTGGAGTCCACAAGGGGGCTGGAGGGGCTACACCTTC. Translated, it gives CAWSPQGGWRGYTF.

The chain has TRBV6-6 and TRBJ2-1; TRBD1 matches 7 bases. After removal of 11 bases from V and 6 bases from J, the junction contained 7 bases not matched to a gene. Germline CDR1 and CDR2: MNHNY and SVGAGI (reference sequence). The CDR3 length is 12 residues. In DNA form, the CDR3 reads TGTGCCGGGGGACAGTTATTCAATGAGCAGTTCTTC. Its translation: CAGGQLFNEQFF.

The chain combines TRBV7-2 with TRBJ2-3, with a possible D match to TRBD2 (6 bases). CDR1 is SGHTA, CDR2 FQGNSA, per germline. Trimming took off 2 bases at V and 0 bases at J, with 15 bases between the two ends. The CDR3 has 17 amino acids. The CDR3 DNA sequence: TGTGCCAGCAGCTTAAGTAGCGGCGGCATGAGCACAGATACGCAGTATTTT. The encoded protein is CASSLSSGGMSTDTQYF.

The chain carries TRBV5-1 and TRBJ2-1; D is perhaps TRBD2 (5 bases). Trimming left V 3 bases short and J 6 bases short, with 19 bases between. The CDR3 sequence is 16 residues long. The germline V gene has CDR1 SGHRS and CDR2 YFSETQ. DNA for the CDR3: TGCGCCAGCAGCTCCACCCGAGGGTCCAGCGGCAATGAGCAGTTCTTC. It is translated as CASSSTRGSSGNEQFF.

The chain employs TRBV6-5 and TRBJ2-2; maybe TRBD1 (5 bases). CDR1 is MNHEY and CDR2 is SVGAGI in the germline V gene. Between the trimmed V and J ends, which lost 3 bases and 0 bases, there was a span of 8 bases. This CDR3 has 15 amino acids. CDR3 coding DNA: TGTGCCAGCAGTTATCAGGGTACGAACACCGGGGAGCTGTTTTTT. Its protein product is CASSYQGTNTGELFF.

V usage is TRBV6-5 and J usage is TRBJ1-5, with D possibly TRBD1 on 6 matching bases. CDR1 is MNHEY and CDR2 is SVGAGI in the germline V gene. The CDR3 loop spans 14 amino acids. Trimming cost V 2 bases and J 3 bases, with 8 bases left between them. In DNA form, the CDR3 reads TGTGCCAGCAGTTACCGGGACACCAATCAGCCCCAGCATTTT. Its translation: CASSYRDTNQPQHF.

CDR3 amino acids: CAWSWGGKTDTQYF. Written as DNA, the CDR3 is TGTGCCTGGAGTTGGGGCGGGAAAACAGATACGCAGTATTTT. The chain combines TRBV30 with TRBJ2-3, with D perhaps matching TRBD2 (6 bases). The CDR3 is 14 residues long. Trimming took off 2 bases at V and 3 bases at J, with 12 bases between the two ends. In germline, CDR1 is GTSNPN, CDR2 SVGIG (reference sequence).

The chain has TRBV6-1 and TRBJ2-3, with D hard to call. Trimming left V 7 bases short and J 9 bases short, with 20 bases between. CDR3 size: 14 residues. Germline lookup yields CDR1 MNHNS and CDR2 SASEGT. The CDR3 reads CASTVGDIDATQYF. The CDR3 DNA sequence: TGTGCCAGCACCGTAGGCGACATTGACGCCACGCAGTATTTT.

The chain carries TRBV18 and TRBJ2-6; D gene uncertain. The CDR3 covers 15 residues. The germline V and J ends were trimmed by 3 bases and 0 bases, with 6 bases remaining between them. In germline, CDR1 is KGHSH, CDR2 LQKENI. CDR3 sequence reads: CASSPGGSGANVLTF. In DNA, the CDR3 is TGTGCCAGCTCACCCGGCGGCTCTGGGGCCAACGTCCTGACTTTC.